These 8 T cell receptor beta chains share one sample of origin, sequenced in a study of cytomegalovirus exposure and HLA in healthy donors. The PCR contained 60 Vbeta and 13 Jbeta primers. The repertoire was sequenced with immunoSEQ multiplex PCR; TCRdb's copy has only in-frame clones and lacks some. Among about 200,000 clones listed, over 65% were seen once. Material: PBMCs. These receptors came from a young man in good health and CMV-seronegative.

The table lists this clone with a few counts. This chain connects TRBV2 to TRBJ2-7; no clear D gene. Germline V CDR1 and CDR2: SNHLY, FYNNEI. The length of the CDR3 is 12 residues. Trimming left V 5 bases short and J 0 bases short, with 5 bases between. The CDR3 loop reads CASSLRSYEQYF. The CDR3 DNA is TGTGCCAGCAGTCTCCGCTCCTACGAGCAGTACTTC.

The gene calls are TRBV5-1 and TRBJ1-1, with 9 positions matching TRBD1. CDR3 length: 12 residues. Losses at the gene ends were 0 bases for V and 11 bases for J; bases not matched to a gene: 2. Germline CDR1 reads SGHRS; CDR2 reads YFSETQ. The CDR3, as DNA: TGCGCCAGCAGCTTGGATGACAGGGGGGCTTTCTTT. Translating gives CASSLDDRGAFF.

The rearrangement links TRBV27 to TRBJ2-1; 7 bases match TRBD2. J was trimmed by 4 bases and V by 4 bases; bases with no gene match: 4. The germline V gene has CDR1 MNHEY and CDR2 SMNVEV (reference sequence). The CDR3 covers 14 residues. The CDR3 sequence is CASSSASGYNEQFF. The CDR3 DNA reads TGTGCCAGCAGTTCGGCTAGCGGATACAATGAGCAGTTCTTC.

The J gene is TRBJ2-1, the V gene TRBV9; 13 positions agree with TRBD2. The CDR3 length is 17 residues. The trim removed 5 bases at V and 7 bases at J, leaving 12 bases unmatched. The V gene's germline CDR1 is SGDLS and CDR2 YYNGEE. In DNA form, the CDR3 reads TGTGCCAGCAGGAACACTAGCGGGAGGGCCGGGAGGAATGAGCAGTTCTTC. It is translated as CASRNTSGRAGRNEQFF. Variable domain in full (rest from reference TRBV9 and TRBJ2-1): DSGVTQTPKHLITATGQRVTLRCSPRSGDLSVYWYQQSLDQGLQFLIQYYNGEERAKGNILERFSAQQFPDLHSELNLSSLELGDSALYFCASRNTSGRAGRNEQFFGPGTRLTVL.

The V and J genes are TRBV4-1 and TRBJ1-2; D ambiguous. Per the germline V gene, CDR1 is MGHRA and CDR2 is YSYEKL. This CDR3 spans 15 amino acids. Trimming took off 1 base at V and 8 bases at J, with 17 bases between the two ends. CDR3 DNA sequence: TGCGCCAGCAGCCAAGTCCCCTCCCTGGCGGAGGGCTACACCTTC. This sequence encodes CASSQVPSLAEGYTF.

This chain links TRBV6-5 with TRBJ1-1; D is possibly TRBD1 (5 bases). The V gene lost 2 bases and the J gene lost 1 base, with 11 bases spanning the gap. The germline gives CDR1 MNHEY, CDR2 SVGAGI. The length of the CDR3 is 15 residues. The CDR3 DNA follows: TGTGCCAGCAGTTACATGGCAGGGTCGAACACTGAAGCTTTCTTT. Its protein is CASSYMAGSNTEAFF.

J is TRBJ1-2 and V is TRBV30; 8 bases align to TRBD1. V shed 3 bases, J shed 6 bases, and the junction held 9 bases outside the gene matches. CDR1 is GTSNPN and CDR2 is SVGIG in the germline V gene (reference sequence). This CDR3 region has 14 residues. CDR3 in amino acids: CAWSPGQGKDGYTF. The CDR3 coding sequence is TGTGCCTGGAGCCCAGGACAGGGAAAAGATGGCTACACCTTC.

The chain carries TRBV28 and TRBJ1-3, with TRBD1 as a possible D gene (6 bases). Looked up from germline, CDR1 is MDHEN and CDR2 is SYDVKM. Between the trimmed V and J ends, which lost 6 bases and 2 bases, there was a span of 14 bases. This CDR3 contains 15 residues. Here the CDR3 reads CASSLYGGTGNTIYF. The CDR3 nucleotides read TGTGCCAGCAGCCTCTATGGGGGCACTGGAAACACCATATATTTT. The full variable domain, rest sourced from reference TRBV28 and TRBJ1-3, is DVKVTQSSRYLVKRTGEKVFLECVQDMDHENMFWYRQDPGLGLRLIYFSYDVKMKEKGDIPEGYSVSREKKERFSLILESASTNQTSMYLCASSLYGGTGNTIYFGEGSWLTVV.